The 22 T cell receptor beta chains presented below share a single source sample, sequenced in a study of T-cell reconstitution after alpha-beta-depleted transplantation in children. Unique molecular identifiers were incorporated when the TCRbeta library was constructed. MiXCR was run by TCRdb on the PCR reads, yielding one entry per CDR3 protein. The table lists some 490,000 distinct CDR3 sequences, approximately 13% of them singletons. The starting material was PBMCs from the stem cell graft donor, obtained from the stem cell graft. The source of these receptors is a human donor who donated a stem cell graft to a child with combined immunodeficiency.

The chain joins TRBV7-6 to TRBJ2-5, with 9 bases fitting TRBD2. The CDR3 consists of 18 residues. The V gene end was trimmed by 2 bases and the J gene end by 1 base; junction bases not matched to a gene: 11. Germline CDR1 and CDR2: SGHVS and FNYEAQ. CDR3 amino acids: CASSLIPQVRGGQETQYF. CDR3 DNA sequence: TGTGCCAGCAGCTTAATCCCCCAGGTGCGGGGGGGCCAAGAGACCCAGTACTTC.

Here the CDR3 reads CATGDSAGEQYF. The CDR3, as DNA: TGTGCCACCGGGGACTCCGCTGGAGAGCAGTACTTC. V and J are TRBV10-3 and TRBJ2-7; a possible D gene is TRBD2 (6 bases). V was clipped by 10 bases and J by 7 bases, with 17 bases between them. This CDR3 contains 12 residues. Per the germline V gene, CDR1 is ENHRY and CDR2 is SYGVKD.

J is TRBJ1-5 and V is TRBV19; D possibly corresponds to TRBD1 (6 bases). The germline CDR1 and CDR2 sequences are LNHDA and SQIVND (reference sequence). V lost 4 bases and J lost 3, with 16 bases in between. The CDR3 runs to 16 residues. CDR3 nucleotides: TGTGCCAGTAGTAACCGGGACACCTCCCTCAATCAGCCCCAGCATTTT. This codes for CASSNRDTSLNQPQHF.

In this sample, this clonotype turned up many times. The rearrangement uses TRBV2 and TRBJ2-1, with D unclear. The CDR3 covers 13 residues. From germline, CDR1 is SNHLY and CDR2 FYNNEI. The V end lost 7 bases, the J end lost 6 bases, and 13 bases lay between the germline ends. The CDR3 sequence: CASTSVSGNEQFF. In DNA, the CDR3 is TGTGCCAGCACCTCCGTTTCAGGCAATGAGCAGTTCTTC.

The chain carries TRBV11-3 and TRBJ2-7; D not certain. V was pared by 5 bases and J by 3 bases, with 17 bases between. The CDR3 is 15 residues long. Germline V gene lookup returns CDR1 SGHNT and CDR2 YENEEA. The CDR3 DNA reads TGTGCCAGCAGCCGTCGAGAGCCCAGAAGCTACGAGCAGTACTTC. Translated: CASSRREPRSYEQYF.

The V and J genes are TRBV12-5 and TRBJ2-7; D is perhaps TRBD1 (8 bases). The CDR3 length is 14 residues. V was shortened by 6 bases and J by 7 bases, with 19 bases between the two germline ends. The germline V gene encodes CDR1 LGHNT and CDR2 FRNRAP. The CDR3 region is CASGPDREGWEQYF. In DNA form, the CDR3 reads TGTGCTAGTGGCCCGGACAGGGAGGGATGGGAGCAGTACTTC.

This sequence joins TRBV20-1 and TRBJ2-1, with 10 nucleotides matching TRBD2. V lost 0 bases, J lost 4 bases, and 12 bases stayed unmatched. Germline V gives CDR1 DFQATT, CDR2 SNEGSKA (reference sequence). This CDR3 region has 18 residues. CDR3 bases: TGCAGTGCTAGAGATCTGGCGGGAGCTAGCGGGGGATACAATGAGCAGTTCTTC. It encodes CSARDLAGASGGYNEQFF.

This clonotype was observed a few times. This chain connects TRBV10-3 to TRBJ2-3; the D gene is possibly TRBD2 (6 bases). With 10 bases removed from V and 2 bases from J, the gap between germline ends came to 13 bases. Per the germline V gene, CDR1 is ENHRY and CDR2 is SYGVKD. The CDR3 extends over 13 amino acids. DNA of the CDR3: TGTGCCAAGTCGGACTATTTCACAGATACGCAGTATTTT. This translates into CAKSDYFTDTQYF.

This clonotype was detected many times. V gene TRBV25-1 combines with J gene TRBJ1-5; D is perhaps TRBD1 (6 bases). Trimming took off 3 bases at V and 7 bases at J, with 13 bases between the two ends. The CDR3 extends over 14 amino acids. Germline lookup yields CDR1 MGHDK and CDR2 SYGVNS. For the CDR3, the DNA is TGTGCCAGCAGTGACCCAGGGGCGGGCCAGCCCCAGCATTTT. Protein: CASSDPGAGQPQHF.

This clonotype appeared a few times. The chain joins TRBV7-9 to TRBJ2-2; no clear D gene. Germline V gene sequence: CDR1 SEHNR, CDR2 FQNEAQ (reference sequence). CDR3 length: 14 amino acids. V was pared by 2 bases and J by 4 bases, with 8 bases between. CDR3 DNA sequence: TGTGCCAGCAGCTTATTAGTAGCCACCGGGGAGCTGTTTTTT. This translates into CASSLLVATGELFF.

V and J are TRBV15 and TRBJ2-6; the D gene could be TRBD1 or TRBD2 (6 bases each). In germline, CDR1 is LNHNV, CDR2 YYDKDF (reference sequence). Trimming pared 0 bases from V and 2 bases from J, leaving 14 bases between. The CDR3 runs 18 residues. DNA for the CDR3: TGTGCCACCAGCAGAGAGAGAGGGGGGCCGGCTGGGGCCAACGTCCTGACTTTC. It encodes CATSRERGGPAGANVLTF.

The sample holds many counts of this clonotype. The gene calls are TRBV29-1 and TRBJ2-2; D uncertain. This CDR3 has 13 amino acids. Trimming left V 0 bases short and J 6 bases short, with 8 bases between. Germline CDR1 reads SQVTM; CDR2 reads ANQGSEA. The CDR3: CSVEEYPAGELFF. As DNA, the CDR3 is TGCAGCGTTGAAGAGTACCCAGCCGGGGAGCTGTTTTTT.

This clonotype is a singleton in its sample. V usage is TRBV3-1 and J usage is TRBJ2-3; D unclear. Germline CDR1 is LGHDT and CDR2 is YNNKEL (reference sequence). The V end lost 1 base, the J end lost 4 bases, and 30 bases lay between the germline ends. The CDR3 has 21 residues. The CDR3 protein is CASSQGARPVQPNSRADTQYF. The CDR3 nucleotides are TGTGCCAGCAGCCAAGGGGCTCGTCCAGTCCAACCAAATTCCCGTGCAGATACGCAGTATTTT.

This clonotype has just a few counts. The rearrangement uses TRBV28 and TRBJ2-2; 8 bases map to TRBD1. Germline V gene lookup returns CDR1 MDHEN and CDR2 SYDVKM. V was pared by 4 bases and J by 5 bases, with 6 bases of the junction left unmatched. The CDR3 totals 15 residues. CDR3 amino acids: CASSSSRGRTGELFF. The CDR3 DNA reads as TGTGCCAGCAGTTCCTCCAGGGGGCGGACCGGGGAGCTGTTTTTT.

This clonotype was counted between two and nine times. The chain has TRBV7-2 and TRBJ2-1; 11 bases align to TRBD2. This CDR3 is built from 15 residues. CDR1 is SGHTA, CDR2 FQGNSA, per germline. V gave up 7 bases and J gave up 0 bases; unmatched junction bases: 2. CDR3 in amino acids: CASIAGGSSYNEQFF. Here the CDR3 DNA reads TGTGCCAGCATAGCGGGAGGGAGCTCCTACAATGAGCAGTTCTTC.

The chain combines TRBV12-3 or TRBV12-4 with TRBJ2-7; 15 nucleotides line up with TRBD2. V trimming: 3 bases; J trimming: 3 bases; junction bases outside the gene matches: 6. The CDR3 contains 17 residues. CDR3 residues: CASSFRTSGRAGYEQYF. CDR3 nucleotide sequence: TGTGCCAGCAGTTTCCGGACTAGCGGGAGGGCCGGCTACGAGCAGTACTTC.

Ten or more counts support this clonotype. This chain links TRBV27 with TRBJ2-3; 7 nucleotides agree with TRBD2. Germline V gene sequence: CDR1 MNHEY, CDR2 SMNVEV (reference sequence). The CDR3 consists of 16 residues. The ends lost 4 bases at V and 0 bases at J; junction bases unmatched: 7. The CDR3, as DNA: TGTGCCAGCAGTTGGACCGGGACTACGAGCACAGATACGCAGTATTTT. Residues: CASSWTGTTSTDTQYF.

The sample holds many counts of this clonotype. The V and J genes are TRBV6-4 and TRBJ2-2; TRBD1 is a possible D gene (5 bases). V lost 2 bases and J 0 bases, leaving 10 bases between the germline ends. Germline assignment: CDR1 MRHNA and CDR2 SNTAGT. The CDR3 spans 16 residues. The CDR3 DNA sequence: TGTGCCAGCAGTGACGGGGCACAAACGAACACCGGGGAGCTGTTTTTT. This gives the protein CASSDGAQTNTGELFF.

This clonotype was seen repeatedly, ten times or more. V is TRBV12-3 or TRBV12-4 and J is TRBJ2-1; D may be TRBD2 (6 bases). With 5 bases removed from V and 9 bases from J, the gap between germline ends came to 11 bases. This CDR3 spans 12 amino acids. DNA of the CDR3: TGTGCCAGCAGTCCCGGGAGTCTTGAGCAGTTCTTC. It yields the protein CASSPGSLEQFF.

The V and J genes are TRBV30 and TRBJ2-4; 8 bases map to TRBD1. There are 16 residues in the CDR3. The V gene's germline CDR1 is GTSNPN and CDR2 SVGIG (reference sequence). V lost 2 bases and J lost 0; bases outside the gene matches: 6. CDR3: CAWSPLTGGAKNIQYF. Written as DNA, the CDR3 is TGTGCCTGGAGTCCGCTTACAGGGGGAGCCAAAAACATTCAGTACTTC.

This clonotype appeared many times. The chain links TRBV30 to TRBJ2-1; D remains ambiguous. Germline V lookup: CDR1 GTSNPN, CDR2 SVGIG (reference sequence). With 2 bases removed from V and 7 bases from J, the gap between germline ends came to 6 bases. The CDR3 has 11 residues. CDR3 nucleotide sequence: TGTGCCTGGAGTCTGGGGAATGAGCAGTTCTTC. Its protein product is CAWSLGNEQFF.

This clonotype has ten or more counts. The CDR3 is CASSPRTGPSETQYF. The CDR3 DNA follows: TGTGCCAGCAGCCCCAGGACAGGGCCGAGCGAGACCCAGTACTTC. This chain uses TRBV7-2 with TRBJ2-5, with 8 nucleotides matching TRBD1. This CDR3 contains 15 residues. J gave up 5 bases and V 5 bases, and 10 bases lay outside the gene matches. Per germline, CDR1 SGHTA and CDR2 FQGNSA.